This is a list of T cell receptor beta chains from one sample in a study of blood T cell repertoires in COVID-19. The method was immunoSEQ multiplex PCR; TCRdb's version includes in-frame clones alone and lacks a portion of them. This table has roughly 200,000 clones, more than 80% appearing once. Sequences were obtained from peripheral blood. The receptor source for this set is a woman aged 60-70 years with acute or convalescent COVID-19. Each CDR3 is given with its conserved first and last residue. The order of the fields is J gene, CDR3 length, D gene, clone size, V gene, CDR3 DNA, CDR3 protein. A D gene is named only where the DNA matches it firmly. Clone size, where shown, is once, few, many, or a class for clones that have expanded.

TRBJ1-2 15 . . TRBV6-1 TGTGCCAGCAGTGAACCCTCTACAGGGAACTATGGCTACACCTTC CASSEPSTGNYGYTF
TRBJ1-2 15 . . TRBV6-5 TGTGCCAGCAGTTATTCCAGGACAATTAACTATGGCTACACCTTC CASSYSRTINYGYTF
TRBJ1-3 15 . . TRBV28 TGTGCCAGCAGTCCACCAACAGGGTATGAAAACACCATATATTTT CASSPPTGYENTIYF
TRBJ1-4 17 TRBD1 . TRBV6-1 TGTGCCAGCAGTGAATTTGAATGGACAGGGAAGGATGAAAAACTGTTTTTT CASSEFEWTGKDEKLFF
TRBJ2-1 16 TRBD2 . TRBV7-9 TGTGCCAGCAGCCCCCCCCGAGCGGGAAGCTACAATGAGCAGTTCTTC CASSPPRAGSYNEQFF
TRBJ2-2 15 TRBD2 . TRBV15 TGTGCCACCAGCAGAGATGTACGGGAGGACGGGGAGCTGTTTTTT CATSRDVREDGELFF
TRBJ2-3 13 . . TRBV9 TGTGCCAGCAGCGTAGCAGGGGCGGATACGCAGTATTTT CASSVAGADTQYF
TRBJ1-2 16 TRBD1 . TRBV6-1 TGTGCCAGCAGTGAACGAAAACAGGGGGCGCGTTCTGGCTACACCTTC CASSERKQGARSGYTF
TRBJ2-1 16 TRBD2 . TRBV7-6 TGTGCCAGCAGCTTAGGGTCAGCGGGAGGATCGGGTGAGCAGTTCTTC CASSLGSAGGSGEQFF
TRBJ2-3 16 . . TRBV28 TGTGCCAGCAGTTCCGACCTCTCCCGAGGGACAGATACGCAGTATTTT CASSSDLSRGTDTQYF
TRBJ1-4 13 . . TRBV3-1/TRBV3-2 TGTGCCAGCAGCCAGATATCGGGGGAAAAACTGTTTTTT CASSQISGEKLFF
TRBJ2-3 15 . once TRBV6-6 TGTGCCAGCAGCCCCCTCGTGGGAGTGACAGATACGCAGTATTTT CASSPLVGVTDTQYF
TRBJ2-1 15 . . TRBV10-3 TGTGCCATCAGTGAGTCTAAAGGAGCCTACAATGAGCAGTTCTTC CAISESKGAYNEQFF
TRBJ2-5 15 TRBD2 . TRBV6-5 TGTGCCAGCAGTTACTCGATTAGCGGGGAAGAGACCCAGTACTTC CASSYSISGEETQYF
TRBJ1-1 13 . . TRBV12-3/TRBV12-4 TGTGCCAGCAGTTTCCTGGGCCTTTCTGAAGCTTTCTTT CASSFLGLSEAFF
TRBJ1-4 17 TRBD1 . TRBV7-6 TGTGCCAGCAGCTTAACCTATCGGACAGGGCCTAATGAAAAACTGTTTTTT CASSLTYRTGPNEKLFF
TRBJ2-1 15 TRBD2 once TRBV29-1 TGCAGCGTGGCCCCTGGACTAGCGAGATCGGGTGAGCAGTTCTTC CSVAPGLARSGEQFF
TRBJ2-3 16 TRBD1 . TRBV5-4 TGTGCCAGCAGACCGACAGGGGGCATGGGGACAGATACGCAGTATTTT CASRPTGGMGTDTQYF
TRBJ1-1 14 . . TRBV9 TGTGCCAGCAGCGTAGTGGACAGCTCTCGGAAAGCTTTCTTT CASSVVDSSRKAFF
TRBJ1-2 17 . once TRBV9 TGTGCCAGTCAAAAAGAGCCCCTGGCAGGACAGTCCTATGGCTACACCTTC CASQKEPLAGQSYGYTF
TRBJ1-2 14 . . TRBV5-4 TGTGCCAGCACCCCGCACCCTGGGACTCCTGGCTACACCTTC CASTPHPGTPGYTF
TRBJ2-1 11 . . TRBV29-1 TGCAGCGTCCGCGGGATCCATGAGCAGTTCTTC CSVRGIHEQFF
TRBJ1-1 16 . few TRBV18 TGTGCCAGCTCGCCGCGACAGGCTAGAATGAACACTGAAGCTTTCTTT CASSPRQARMNTEAFF
TRBJ2-3 13 TRBD1 few TRBV11-2 TGTGCCAGCAGCCTGGACAGGCCAGATACGCAGTATTTT CASSLDRPDTQYF
TRBJ2-1 14 TRBD2 . TRBV11-2 TGTGCCAGCAGCTTTGGCGGGAGGAAGGGTGAGCAGTTCTTC CASSFGGRKGEQFF
TRBJ1-1 12 . . TRBV20-1 TGCAGTGCTAGTCCCAAGGAGACTGAAGCTTTCTTT CSASPKETEAFF
TRBJ2-7 15 TRBD1 . TRBV3-1/TRBV3-2 TGTGCCAGCAGCCCCGCGGGGACAGGGGACAGGGAGCAGTACTTC CASSPAGTGDREQYF
TRBJ2-1 14 TRBD1 once TRBV10-3 TGTGCCATCAGAGAACCGGGACAGTCCGGTGAGCAGTTCTTC CAIREPGQSGEQFF
TRBJ2-5 16 . once TRBV3-1/TRBV3-2 TGTGCCAGCAGCCGGACAACCGGGACTCACCAAGAGACCCAGTACTTC CASSRTTGTHQETQYF